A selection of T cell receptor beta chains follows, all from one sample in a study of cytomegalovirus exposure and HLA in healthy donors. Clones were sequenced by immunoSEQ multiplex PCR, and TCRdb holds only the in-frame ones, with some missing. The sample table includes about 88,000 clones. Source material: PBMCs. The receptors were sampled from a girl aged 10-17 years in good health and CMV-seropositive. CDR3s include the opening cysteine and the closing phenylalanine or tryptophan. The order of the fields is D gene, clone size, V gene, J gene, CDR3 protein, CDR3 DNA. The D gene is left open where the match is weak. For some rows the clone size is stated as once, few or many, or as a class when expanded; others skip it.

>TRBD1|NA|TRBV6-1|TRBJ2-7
CASSGRPGQQIFSYEQYF
TGTGCCAGCAGTGGCCGTCCGGGACAGCAAATCTTTTCCTACGAGCAGTACTTC
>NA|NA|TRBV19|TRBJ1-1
CASNFQVQRSEAFF
TGTGCCAGTAATTTCCAAGTCCAGCGGTCAGAAGCTTTCTTT
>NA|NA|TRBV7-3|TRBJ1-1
CASSPNRAGEAFF
TGTGCCAGCAGCCCGAACAGGGCTGGTGAAGCTTTCTTT
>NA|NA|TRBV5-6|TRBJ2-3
CASSSPTYRVGTDTQYF
TGTGCCAGCAGCTCACCCACCTACAGGGTGGGGACAGATACGCAGTATTTT
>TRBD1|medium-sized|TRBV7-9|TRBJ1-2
CASSPRGTGTAGGYTF
TGTGCCAGCAGCCCCCGCGGGACAGGCACGGCGGGTGGCTACACCTTC
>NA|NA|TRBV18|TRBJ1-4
CASSALSLGGTNEKLFF
TGTGCCAGCTCAGCTCTCTCACTTGGGGGGACTAATGAAAAACTGTTTTTT
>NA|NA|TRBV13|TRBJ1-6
CASSSTYSPLHF
TGTGCCAGCAGCTCAACTTATTCACCCCTCCACTTT
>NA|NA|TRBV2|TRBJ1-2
CASSEITGVTF
TGTGCCAGCAGTGAGATAACGGGGGTCACCTTC
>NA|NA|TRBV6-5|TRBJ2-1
CASSLSFYNEQFF
TGTGCCAGCAGTTTGTCTTTCTACAATGAGCAGTTCTTC
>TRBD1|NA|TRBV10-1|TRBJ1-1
CASRRTGLNTEAFF
TGCGCCAGCAGGCGGACAGGACTGAACACTGAAGCTTTCTTT
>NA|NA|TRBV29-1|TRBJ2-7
CSVEVAGVNSYEQYF
TGCAGCGTTGAAGTAGCCGGGGTGAACTCCTACGAGCAGTACTTC
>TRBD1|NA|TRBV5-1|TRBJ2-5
CASSLGTTGEETQYF
TGCGCCAGCAGCTTGGGCACTACAGGGGAGGAGACCCAGTACTTC
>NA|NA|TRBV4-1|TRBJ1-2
CASSHIREGYTF
TGCGCCAGCAGCCATATCCGGGAGGGCTACACCTTC
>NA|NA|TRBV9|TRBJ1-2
CASSQAGGGGYTF
TGTGCCAGCAGTCAAGCGGGGGGCGGGGGCTACACCTTC
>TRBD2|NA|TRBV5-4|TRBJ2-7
CASSLGLAGDLEQYF
TGTGCCAGCAGCTTGGGACTAGCGGGGGACTTAGAGCAGTACTTC
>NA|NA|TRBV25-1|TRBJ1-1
CASSEDMITEAFF
TGTGCCAGCAGCGAGGACATGATCACTGAAGCTTTCTTT
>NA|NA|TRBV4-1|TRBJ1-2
CASSQEAGENYGYTF
TGCGCCAGCAGCCAAGAGGCAGGGGAGAACTATGGCTACACCTTC
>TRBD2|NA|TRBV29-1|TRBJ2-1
CSADPYLVAGAGIYNEQFF
TGCAGCGCCGATCCCTACCTGGTAGCGGGGGCCGGTATATACAATGAGCAGTTCTTC
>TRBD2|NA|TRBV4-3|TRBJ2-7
CASSPGLAGTSYEQYF
TGCGCCAGCAGCCCTGGACTAGCGGGGACCTCCTACGAGCAGTACTTC
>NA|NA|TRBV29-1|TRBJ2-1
CSFKGEVYNEQFF
TGCAGCTTCAAGGGGGAAGTATACAATGAGCAGTTCTTC
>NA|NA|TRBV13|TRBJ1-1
CASSLFQGGMNTEAFF
TGTGCCAGCAGCTTATTTCAGGGCGGGATGAACACTGAAGCTTTCTTT
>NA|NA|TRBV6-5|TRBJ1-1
CASSFRQAPNTEAFF
TGTGCCAGCAGTTTTAGACAGGCCCCGAACACTGAAGCTTTCTTT
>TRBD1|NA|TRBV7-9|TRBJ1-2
CASSTALTTRDRSSYGYTF
TGTGCCAGCAGCACGGCCCTCACCACTCGGGACAGGTCTTCTTATGGCTACACCTTC